This is a list of T cell receptor beta chains from one sample in a study of T cell repertoires in aging, cancer and after chemotherapy. TCRdb reprocessed the multiplex PCR reads with MiXCR, giving one entry per CDR3 protein. The repertoire holds some 20,000 distinct CDR3 sequences, with about 37% as singletons. Input material: blood. These receptors all come from a human donor with a solid tumor. CDR3s include the opening cysteine and the closing phenylalanine or tryptophan. The D gene is left open where the match is weak. Rows may omit the clone size; those that give it use once, few, many or a size class.

d_call: NA
j_call: TRBJ1-2
v_call: TRBV7-9
clone_size: NA
cdr3_nt: TGTGCCAGCAGCTTTATCGGGGGAGGACGCGGCTACACCTTC
cdr3_aa: CASSFIGGGRGYTF

d_call: NA
j_call: TRBJ1-3
v_call: TRBV7-6
clone_size: NA
cdr3_nt: TGTGCCAGCAGCTCAGGCACCATATATTTT
cdr3_aa: CASSSGTIYF

d_call: NA
j_call: TRBJ2-7
v_call: TRBV15
clone_size: few
cdr3_nt: TGTGCCACCGCCGGGAACTCCTACGAGCAGTACTTC
cdr3_aa: CATAGNSYEQYF

d_call: NA
j_call: TRBJ2-1
v_call: TRBV6-5
clone_size: few
cdr3_nt: TGTGCCAGCAGTTCCACTATTTCAGGGAGGAGTGAGCAGTTCTTC
cdr3_aa: CASSSTISGRSEQFF

d_call: TRBD1
j_call: TRBJ1-5
v_call: TRBV30
clone_size: few
cdr3_nt: TGTGCCTGGAGTAGGACAGGCCCCACCAATCAGCCCCAGCATTTT
cdr3_aa: CAWSRTGPTNQPQHF

d_call: NA
j_call: TRBJ1-4
v_call: TRBV5-4
clone_size: NA
cdr3_nt: TGTGCCAGCAGCTCTTTGGACATGTCTAATGAAAAACTGTTTTTT
cdr3_aa: CASSSLDMSNEKLFF

d_call: NA
j_call: TRBJ2-2
v_call: TRBV6-5
clone_size: few
cdr3_nt: TGTGCCAGCAGTTACTCGTTTACAGACGTTGCCGGGGAGCTGTTTTTT
cdr3_aa: CASSYSFTDVAGELFF

d_call: TRBD1
j_call: TRBJ1-3
v_call: TRBV24-1
clone_size: NA
cdr3_nt: TGTGCCATTTCGGACAGGGTTAAATCTGGAAACACCATATATTTT
cdr3_aa: CAISDRVKSGNTIYF

d_call: TRBD1
j_call: TRBJ1-3
v_call: TRBV7-9
clone_size: NA
cdr3_nt: TGTGCCAGCAGCTCTGGGGACAGTGGAAACACCATATATTTT
cdr3_aa: CASSSGDSGNTIYF

d_call: TRBD2
j_call: TRBJ2-1
v_call: TRBV7-6
clone_size: NA
cdr3_nt: TGTGCCAGCAGCCGGGGGGTGGGGGAAAGCTCCTACAATGAGCAGTTCTTC
cdr3_aa: CASSRGVGESSYNEQFF

d_call: NA
j_call: TRBJ1-1
v_call: TRBV7-9
clone_size: NA
cdr3_nt: TGTGCCAGCAGCGCGGGGTGGAGTACTGAAGCTTTCTTT
cdr3_aa: CASSAGWSTEAFF

d_call: TRBD2
j_call: TRBJ2-3
v_call: TRBV29-1
clone_size: medium-sized
cdr3_nt: TGCAGCGCCTCGGGACTAGCGGGAGGGGATACGCAGTATTTT
cdr3_aa: CSASGLAGGDTQYF

d_call: NA
j_call: TRBJ2-3
v_call: TRBV20-1
clone_size: NA
cdr3_nt: TGCAGTGCTCCCGGACCCTCAGATACGCAGTATTTT
cdr3_aa: CSAPGPSDTQYF

d_call: NA
j_call: TRBJ2-3
v_call: TRBV10-3
clone_size: few
cdr3_nt: TGTGCCATCAGCGAACAGAGGAGCAGCACAGATACGCAGTATTTT
cdr3_aa: CAISEQRSSTDTQYF

d_call: TRBD1
j_call: TRBJ1-5
v_call: TRBV6-2/TRBV6-3
clone_size: NA
cdr3_nt: TGTGCCAGCAGCCCGGACAGGGTACCATTTAACCAGCCCCAGCATTTT
cdr3_aa: CASSPDRVPFNQPQHF

d_call: NA
j_call: TRBJ1-1
v_call: TRBV19
clone_size: few
cdr3_nt: TGTGCCAGAAACGGGCGGCCCCCCAACACTGAAGCTTTCTTT
cdr3_aa: CARNGRPPNTEAFF

d_call: NA
j_call: TRBJ1-5
v_call: TRBV6-2/TRBV6-3
clone_size: few
cdr3_nt: TGTGCCAGCAGTTATCGGGGGAGTCAGCCCCAGCATTTT
cdr3_aa: CASSYRGSQPQHF

d_call: NA
j_call: TRBJ2-7
v_call: TRBV29-1
clone_size: few
cdr3_nt: TGCAGCGTGAGTAGGGAATTCACCTACGAGCAGTACTTC
cdr3_aa: CSVSREFTYEQYF

d_call: NA
j_call: TRBJ2-2
v_call: TRBV18
clone_size: medium-sized
cdr3_nt: TGTGCCAGCTCCGTAGGGCAGGCAACCGGGGAGCTGTTTTTT
cdr3_aa: CASSVGQATGELFF

d_call: TRBD2
j_call: TRBJ2-5
v_call: TRBV18
clone_size: medium-sized
cdr3_nt: TGTGCCAGCTCACTATACCCGGGACTAGCGGACCAAGAGACCCAGTACTTC
cdr3_aa: CASSLYPGLADQETQYF

d_call: NA
j_call: TRBJ1-4
v_call: TRBV6-2/TRBV6-3
clone_size: NA
cdr3_nt: TGTGCCAGCAGTCGGTCCAGCTATGCAACTAATGAAAAACTGTTTTTT
cdr3_aa: CASSRSSYATNEKLFF

d_call: TRBD1
j_call: TRBJ2-2
v_call: TRBV30
clone_size: few
cdr3_nt: TGTGCCTGGAGAGATTTGGGACAGGCCACCGGGGAGCTGTTTTTT
cdr3_aa: CAWRDLGQATGELFF

d_call: TRBD1
j_call: TRBJ1-6
v_call: TRBV4-1
clone_size: NA
cdr3_nt: TGCGCCAGCAGCCAAATTGTTACAGGGGAGTATTCACCCCTCCACTTT
cdr3_aa: CASSQIVTGEYSPLHF

d_call: TRBD2
j_call: TRBJ2-1
v_call: TRBV27
clone_size: few
cdr3_nt: TGTGCCAGCACCTGGGGTAGCGGGGGGCTTTCCTACAATGAGCAGTTCTTC
cdr3_aa: CASTWGSGGLSYNEQFF

d_call: NA
j_call: TRBJ2-7
v_call: TRBV6-5
clone_size: NA
cdr3_nt: TGTGCCAGCAGTTACTCTTCTACAGGGTACGAGCAGTACTTC
cdr3_aa: CASSYSSTGYEQYF

d_call: TRBD1
j_call: TRBJ2-7
v_call: TRBV24-1
clone_size: NA
cdr3_nt: TGTGCCACCAGTGATTGCACAGGGGGCTGCGAGCAGTACTTC
cdr3_aa: CATSDCTGGCEQYF

d_call: TRBD1
j_call: TRBJ2-1
v_call: TRBV13
clone_size: NA
cdr3_nt: TGTGCCAGCAGCGACGGGACAGGGGTTCGTGAGCAGTTCTTC
cdr3_aa: CASSDGTGVREQFF

d_call: NA
j_call: TRBJ1-3
v_call: TRBV7-9
clone_size: few
cdr3_nt: TGTGCCAGCACCCCCCCCCGTAACACCATATATTTT
cdr3_aa: CASTPPRNTIYF

d_call: NA
j_call: TRBJ2-7
v_call: TRBV13
clone_size: NA
cdr3_nt: TGTGCCAGCAGCTTAGGGGCAGTCTACGAGCAGTACTTC
cdr3_aa: CASSLGAVYEQYF

d_call: NA
j_call: TRBJ2-7
v_call: TRBV5-5
clone_size: few
cdr3_nt: TGTGCCAGCAGCTTGGGTTTCGACTTCGGCTACGAGCAGTACTTC
cdr3_aa: CASSLGFDFGYEQYF

d_call: NA
j_call: TRBJ1-4
v_call: TRBV5-1
clone_size: few
cdr3_nt: TGCGCCAGCAGCTCGACAGGAGTTGAAAAACTGTTTTTT
cdr3_aa: CASSSTGVEKLFF

d_call: NA
j_call: TRBJ2-5
v_call: TRBV5-1
clone_size: NA
cdr3_nt: TGCGCCAGCAGCTCCCAAGAGACCCAGTACTTC
cdr3_aa: CASSSQETQYF

d_call: TRBD1
j_call: TRBJ2-1
v_call: TRBV5-6
clone_size: NA
cdr3_nt: TGTGCCAGCAGCTTGGGGGGACAGGAGTACTCCTACAATGAGCAGTTCTTC
cdr3_aa: CASSLGGQEYSYNEQFF

d_call: TRBD2
j_call: TRBJ2-7
v_call: TRBV20-1
clone_size: NA
cdr3_nt: TGCAGTGCGTCCACCGGGACTAGCGAGGACGAGCAGTACTTC
cdr3_aa: CSASTGTSEDEQYF

d_call: NA
j_call: TRBJ1-1
v_call: TRBV5-6
clone_size: NA
cdr3_nt: TGTGCCAGCAGTAGTGGCAGGCCCGAAGCTTTCTTT
cdr3_aa: CASSSGRPEAFF

d_call: NA
j_call: TRBJ2-2
v_call: TRBV12-3/TRBV12-4
clone_size: medium-sized
cdr3_nt: NA
cdr3_aa: CASSFGAGTGELFF

d_call: TRBD2
j_call: TRBJ2-7
v_call: TRBV29-1
clone_size: NA
cdr3_nt: TGCAGCGACCGGGGACTAGCGGGGAGCTCCTACGAGCAGTACTTC
cdr3_aa: CSDRGLAGSSYEQYF

d_call: NA
j_call: TRBJ1-4
v_call: TRBV6-1
clone_size: NA
cdr3_nt: TGTGCCAGCAGTGTTACAACTAATGAAAAACTGTTTTTT
cdr3_aa: CASSVTTNEKLFF

d_call: TRBD2
j_call: TRBJ2-3
v_call: TRBV27
clone_size: few
cdr3_nt: TGTGCCAGCAGTTTAATGGATAAGCGGGGGGCGAGGGATACGCAGTATTTT
cdr3_aa: CASSLMDKRGARDTQYF

d_call: NA
j_call: TRBJ2-3
v_call: TRBV29-1
clone_size: medium-sized
cdr3_nt: TGCAGCGTTGAAGGGCTAGCGAGCACAGATACGCAGTATTTT
cdr3_aa: CSVEGLASTDTQYF

d_call: TRBD2
j_call: TRBJ2-1
v_call: TRBV29-1
clone_size: medium-sized
cdr3_nt: TGCAGCGTGGGGACTAGCGGGGGGGCCGGTGAGCAGTTCTTC
cdr3_aa: CSVGTSGGAGEQFF

d_call: NA
j_call: TRBJ2-7
v_call: TRBV6-1
clone_size: NA
cdr3_nt: TGTGCCAGCAGTGGGGTTCAACCCTACGAGCAGTACTTC
cdr3_aa: CASSGVQPYEQYF

d_call: TRBD1
j_call: TRBJ2-5
v_call: TRBV6-5
clone_size: NA
cdr3_nt: TGTGCCAGCAGCCCCGGGACAGGTACACAAGAGACCCAGTACTTC
cdr3_aa: CASSPGTGTQETQYF

d_call: TRBD2
j_call: TRBJ2-7
v_call: TRBV27
clone_size: once
cdr3_nt: TGTGCCAGCAAGAGACTAGCGGGGCTCTACGAGCAGTACTTC
cdr3_aa: CASKRLAGLYEQYF

d_call: TRBD1
j_call: TRBJ2-7
v_call: TRBV6-5
clone_size: NA
cdr3_nt: TGTGCCAGCAGTCGAGGGACAGGGGTCCTGGTGAAAAAGAGCTCCTACGAGCAGTACTTC
cdr3_aa: CASSRGTGVLVKKSSYEQYF

d_call: NA
j_call: TRBJ1-2
v_call: TRBV6-2/TRBV6-3
clone_size: NA
cdr3_nt: TGTGCCAGCAGCCCTCCGGTGGAAGGCGACTACTTTAACTATGGCTACACCTTC
cdr3_aa: CASSPPVEGDYFNYGYTF

d_call: TRBD2
j_call: TRBJ2-1
v_call: TRBV5-1
clone_size: NA
cdr3_nt: TGCGCCAGCAGCTGGGCTAGCGGGGGATCCTACAATGAGCAGTTCTTC
cdr3_aa: CASSWASGGSYNEQFF

d_call: TRBD2
j_call: TRBJ2-5
v_call: TRBV4-2
clone_size: few
cdr3_nt: TGTGCCAGCAGCCAAGAAAGGGGAGCGGGGGAGACCCAGTACTTC
cdr3_aa: CASSQERGAGETQYF

d_call: TRBD2
j_call: TRBJ2-7
v_call: TRBV5-1
clone_size: once
cdr3_nt: TGCGCCAGCAGCTTGGGACTAGCGGGAGACTACGAGCAGTACTTC
cdr3_aa: CASSLGLAGDYEQYF

d_call: TRBD2
j_call: TRBJ2-1
v_call: TRBV19
clone_size: medium-sized
cdr3_nt: TGTGCCAGTAGTGAACGGACTAGCGGTTTAAATGAGCAGTTCTTC
cdr3_aa: CASSERTSGLNEQFF

d_call: TRBD1
j_call: TRBJ1-1
v_call: TRBV10-3
clone_size: NA
cdr3_nt: TGTGCCATCAGGCAGGGGGGAACTGAAGCTTTCTTT
cdr3_aa: CAIRQGGTEAFF

d_call: NA
j_call: TRBJ2-1
v_call: TRBV20-1
clone_size: NA
cdr3_nt: TGCAGTGCTGCTGGCGGGGATGAGCAGTTCTTC
cdr3_aa: CSAAGGDEQFF

d_call: NA
j_call: TRBJ1-5
v_call: TRBV5-4
clone_size: NA
cdr3_nt: TGTGCCAGCAGCTTGGGGCCGGATCAGCCCCAGCATTTT
cdr3_aa: CASSLGPDQPQHF

d_call: TRBD2
j_call: TRBJ2-3
v_call: TRBV10-3
clone_size: NA
cdr3_nt: TGTGCCATCAGACAAACTAGCGGGCGGACAGATACGCAGTATTTT
cdr3_aa: CAIRQTSGRTDTQYF

d_call: NA
j_call: TRBJ2-7
v_call: TRBV29-1
clone_size: few
cdr3_nt: TGCAGCGTGATGGGCGGGCGCTCCTACGAGCAGTACTTC
cdr3_aa: CSVMGGRSYEQYF